The 7 T cell receptor beta chains given below trace back to one sample, sequenced in a study of cytomegalovirus exposure and HLA in healthy donors. PCR was performed using 60 Vbeta and 13 Jbeta primers. Produced via immunoSEQ multiplex PCR; TCRdb's table is partial and in-frame only. The sample shows 120,000 to 150,000 clones, about three quarters of them seen only once. The sample consisted of PBMCs. Receptor source: a man in his forties in good health and CMV-seropositive.

This clone was recorded once. V is TRBV27 and J is TRBJ2-7; D may be TRBD1 (5 bases). V lost 5 bases, J lost 2 bases, and 22 bases lay in between. This CDR3 comprises 17 residues. CDR1 and CDR2 (germline): MNHEY, SMNVEV (reference sequence). DNA of the CDR3: TGTGCCAGCAGTCATTACCCCCCTGACAACAGGCCCTACGAGCAGTACTTC. Amino acid sequence: CASSHYPPDNRPYEQYF.

The chain uses TRBV20-1 and TRBJ1-4, with D uncertain. The V end was cut by 6 bases, the J end by 6 bases, with 8 bases between. The length of the CDR3 is 11 residues. From germline, CDR1 is DFQATT and CDR2 SNEGSKA (reference sequence). CDR3 sequence: CSAPDYEKLFF. The CDR3 DNA follows: TGCAGTGCCCCAGATTATGAAAAACTGTTTTTT.

This chain uses TRBV18 with TRBJ2-7, with 12 nucleotides matching TRBD1. This CDR3 spans 14 amino acids. Trimming removed 2 bases from V and 5 bases from J; junction bases left unmatched: 1. CDR1 and CDR2 (germline): KGHSH, LQKENI. CDR3 sequence: CASSPGTGGHEQYF. DNA for the CDR3: TGTGCCAGCTCACCAGGGACAGGGGGCCACGAGCAGTACTTC.

CDR3 DNA: TGTGCCAGCAGCGTAGGGGACATGGGGACCCAGTACTTC. Amino acid sequence: CASSVGDMGTQYF. The V call is TRBV9, the J call TRBJ2-5; D might be TRBD1 (6 bases). This CDR3 has 13 amino acids. Trimming took off 0 bases at V and 7 bases at J, with 10 bases between the two ends. CDR1 is SGDLS, CDR2 YYNGEE, per germline.

This clone was recorded a few times. This chain joins TRBV6-5 and TRBJ1-4; 7 positions agree with TRBD1. J gave up 5 bases and V 10 bases, and 13 bases lay outside the gene matches. The CDR3 is 15 amino acids. Germline V lookup: CDR1 MNHEY, CDR2 SVGAGI. The CDR3 spells CATSRQGQPNEKLFF. As DNA, the CDR3 is TGTGCCACCTCGAGACAGGGCCAACCCAATGAAAAACTGTTTTTT.

A few counts support this clone. V and J are TRBV19 and TRBJ2-5, with a tentative D call TRBD1 (6 bases). V gave up 6 bases and J gave up 0 bases, with 23 bases separating them. Germline V lookup: CDR1 LNHDA, CDR2 SQIVND (reference sequence). This CDR3 is 18 amino acids long. The CDR3 spells CASRPWAGRDTDQETQYF. CDR3 DNA sequence: TGTGCCAGTAGACCATGGGCAGGACGGGACACCGACCAAGAGACCCAGTACTTC.

This chain uses TRBV7-2 with TRBJ1-2; D is unclear. CDR1 is SGHTA, CDR2 FQGNSA, per germline. The CDR3 is 15 amino acids. Trimming pared 5 bases from V and 6 bases from J, leaving 19 bases between. The CDR3 bases are TGTGCCAGCAGCCCGCGGGAGCCCTCCGGGGATGGCTACACCTTC. It encodes CASSPREPSGDGYTF.